This TCR beta chain was found in a study of PD-1 blockade in classical Hodgkin lymphoma. Per the germline V gene, CDR1 is MNHEY and CDR2 is SVGAGI. V lost 6 bases, J lost 8 bases, and 20 bases lay in between. CDR3 length: 15 residues. All patients relapsed after autologous stem cell transplantation, and brentuximab vedotin exposure varied. Points on this clone: Its target is unknown.

Findings of the study overall: There was a significant rise in CD4+ TCR diversity by C4D1, with no such rise for CD8+. Whoever responded completely had baseline diversity much like that seen in newly diagnosed patients. At baseline, newly diagnosed patients reportedly showed less TCR diversity than healthy donors.

The method was immunoSEQ multiplex PCR; TCRdb's version includes in-frame clones alone and lacks a portion of them. The data contain more than 30,000 clones, approximately 82% of them singletons. The specimen comprised peripheral blood mononuclear cells (PBMCs), sampled before the second cycle of nivolumab. The TCR was taken from a human donor with classical Hodgkin lymphoma. The V and J genes are TRBV6-5 and TRBJ2-1; the D is unclear. The CDR3 DNA follows: TGTGCCAGCAGACCTCGGATCCAGTTAGGCCATGAGCAGTTCTTC. Its translation: CASRPRIQLGHEQFF.